A single sample gave rise to the 18 T cell receptor beta chains below, sequenced in a study of cytomegalovirus exposure and HLA in healthy donors. 60 Vbeta and 13 Jbeta primers were used in PCR. Repertoires were generated with immunoSEQ multiplex PCR, while TCRdb's copy carries only in-frame clones and drops some. The sample has 100,000 to 150,000 clones; approximately 73% are singletons. The material sequenced was PBMCs. These receptors came from a man aged 60-69 years in good health and CMV-seropositive.

The chain is built from TRBV2 and TRBJ2-7; D might be TRBD1 (5 bases). The CDR3 length is 13 residues. The V gene lost 4 bases and the J gene lost 2 bases, with 9 bases spanning the gap. Looked up from germline, CDR1 is SNHLY and CDR2 is FYNNEI. The CDR3 sequence is CASSVDRPYEQYF. The CDR3 region has the DNA TGTGCCAGCAGTGTAGACAGACCCTACGAGCAGTACTTC.

The chain joins TRBV9 to TRBJ2-3; 8 nucleotides align to TRBD2. The CDR3 runs to 15 residues. Unmatched junction bases numbered 4, after V lost 3 bases and J lost 1 base. Germline-derived CDR1 and CDR2 are SGDLS and YYNGEE. CDR3 in amino acids: CASSADSGGTDTQYF. CDR3 sequence (DNA): TGTGCCAGCAGCGCCGATAGCGGGGGCACAGATACGCAGTATTTT.

This rearrangement joins TRBV11-2 to TRBJ1-2; D not certain. Germline V gene data show CDR1 as SGHAT and CDR2 as FQNNGV. The CDR3 consists of 15 residues. The V end lost 4 bases, the J end lost 0 bases, and 12 bases lay between the germline ends. CDR3 in amino acids: CASSYPRGANYGYTF. The CDR3, as DNA: TGTGCCAGCAGCTACCCTAGAGGAGCTAACTATGGCTACACCTTC. Full variable domain (remainder filled in from reference TRBV11-2 and TRBJ1-2): EAGVAQSPRYKIIEKRQSVAFWCNPISGHATLYWYQQILGQGPKLLIQFQNNGVVDDSQLPKDRFSAERLKGVDSTLKIQPAKLEDSAVYLCASSYPRGANYGYTFGSGTRLTVV.

The rearrangement uses TRBV6-5 and TRBJ2-2; D is possibly TRBD1 (6 bases). V lost 9 bases, J lost 2 bases, and 10 bases lay in between. Per the germline V gene, CDR1 is MNHEY and CDR2 is SVGAGI. The CDR3 totals 13 residues. CDR3 residues: CASRTANTGELFF. DNA for the CDR3: TGTGCCAGTAGGACAGCCAACACCGGGGAGCTGTTTTTT.

The V gene is TRBV2, the J gene TRBJ2-7, with 8 bases identical to TRBD1. The CDR3 loop spans 16 amino acids. The ends lost 1 base at V and 5 bases at J; junction bases unmatched: 10. Germline V gene sequence: CDR1 SNHLY, CDR2 FYNNEI. DNA for the CDR3: TGTGCCAGCAGTGAAGGGGCGGGACAGGTCTGGAACGAGCAGTACTTC. Translating it yields CASSEGAGQVWNEQYF.

J is TRBJ2-6 and V is TRBV10-3; 10 bases fit TRBD1. V shed 10 bases and J 1 base; nucleotides not matched to a gene: 7. CDR3 length: 16 amino acids. Germline V lookup: CDR1 ENHRY, CDR2 SYGVKD. The CDR3 region has the DNA TGTGCCACCAGACAGGGGGCTGAGTCTGGGGCCAACGTCCTGACTTTC. Translating it yields CATRQGAESGANVLTF.

The chain carries TRBV7-8 and TRBJ1-5, with D uncertain. Germline-derived CDR1 and CDR2 are SGHVS and FQNEAQ. Trimming stripped 5 bases from V and 6 bases from J, with 17 bases between. This CDR3 has 15 residues. The CDR3 nucleotides are TGTGCCAGCAGCCCTAGTCGGCTCTCGGCTCAGCCCCAGCATTTT. It yields the protein CASSPSRLSAQPQHF.

The rearrangement uses TRBV29-1 and TRBJ2-2, with a possible D match to TRBD1 (5 bases). Trimming shortened V by 7 bases and J by 8 bases, and 17 bases separated the two germline ends. Germline V gene data show CDR1 as SQVTM and CDR2 as ANQGSEA. The CDR3 loop spans 13 amino acids. For the CDR3, the DNA is TGCAGCGCCCGTGTAGGGGATGCGGGGGAGCTGTTTTTT. It is translated as CSARVGDAGELFF.

The V call is TRBV4-1, the J call TRBJ1-2; possible D gene TRBD1, 6 bases. Germline CDR1 is MGHRA and CDR2 is YSYEKL. V lost 6 bases and J 4 bases, leaving 18 bases between the germline ends. The length of the CDR3 is 15 residues. DNA of the CDR3: TGCGCCAGCAGAGTGGCAGGGGCGGGGGGCTATGGCTACACCTTC. It codes for CASRVAGAGGYGYTF.

With respect to this clone: Other DNA variants within this sample encode the same CDR3. V usage is TRBV9 and J usage is TRBJ1-4; 10 bases match TRBD1. The CDR3 is made up of 15 amino acids. Looked up from germline, CDR1 is SGDLS and CDR2 is YYNGEE. The trim removed 4 bases at V and 7 bases at J, leaving 7 bases unmatched. The CDR3 DNA reads as TGTGCCAGCAGCCCGAGGACAGGGGGTGGTGAAAAACTGTTTTTT. It is translated as CASSPRTGGGEKLFF.

The gene calls are TRBV30 and TRBJ1-6; D is ambiguous. Looked up from germline, CDR1 is GTSNPN and CDR2 is SVGIG (reference sequence). The CDR3 totals 13 residues. The CDR3 loop is CAGRMYGNSPLHF. The DNA for the CDR3 is TGTGCGGGCAGAATGTACGGAAATTCACCCCTCCACTTT.

This chain connects TRBV5-1 to TRBJ1-4, with 10 bases that match TRBD1. V was clipped by 3 bases and J by 6 bases; unmatched bases: 2. Germline CDR1 is SGHRS and CDR2 is YFSETQ. CDR3 length: 14 residues. The CDR3 sequence is CASSYGTGDEKLFF. In DNA, the CDR3 is TGCGCCAGCAGCTATGGGACAGGGGATGAAAAACTGTTTTTT.

This clone turned up a few times. The chain links TRBV9 to TRBJ2-1, with D unresolved. The CDR3 has 15 residues. Germline loops: CDR1 SGDLS, CDR2 YYNGEE. V gave up 0 bases and J gave up 8 bases, with 15 bases separating them. CDR3 sequence: CASSVATLPSDEQFF. DNA for the CDR3: TGTGCCAGCAGCGTAGCTACGTTGCCCTCCGATGAGCAGTTCTTC.

The chain recombines TRBV6-6 with TRBJ2-7; 9 bases line up with TRBD1. Losses at the gene ends were 0 bases for V and 5 bases for J; bases not matched to a gene: 5. CDR1 and CDR2 (germline): MNHNY, SVGAGI (reference sequence). The CDR3 is 15 residues long. DNA for the CDR3: TGTGCCAGCAGTTACTCCGGGACAGGGATCCACGAGCAGTACTTC. This encodes CASSYSGTGIHEQYF.

J is TRBJ2-3 and V is TRBV4-1, with 7 bases that match TRBD2. The CDR3 consists of 15 residues. J was trimmed by 6 bases and V by 1 base; bases with no gene match: 7. CDR1 MGHRA and CDR2 YSYEKL come from the germline V gene. This CDR3 reads CASSQAPAGFDTQYF. The CDR3 nucleotides are TGCGCCAGCAGCCAAGCTCCAGCGGGGTTCGATACGCAGTATTTT.

The chain joins TRBV6-1 to TRBJ2-1, with D possibly TRBD2 on 5 matching bases. The CDR3 extends over 13 amino acids. Looked up from germline, CDR1 is MNHNS and CDR2 is SASEGT. Trimming removed 4 bases at V and 5 bases at J, with 9 bases between. The CDR3 spells CASSGLRNNEQFF. The CDR3 region has the DNA TGTGCCAGCAGTGGACTACGAAACAATGAGCAGTTCTTC.

This rearrangement joins TRBV2 to TRBJ2-5; maybe TRBD1 (5 bases). CDR1 is SNHLY and CDR2 is FYNNEI in the germline V gene. V was cut by 7 bases and J by 4 bases, with 16 bases left in between. The CDR3 has 14 amino acids. CDR3 sequence: CASNPQGVGETQYF. The CDR3 coding sequence is TGTGCCAGCAATCCCCAGGGTGTTGGAGAGACCCAGTACTTC.

This clone was observed a single time. The chain joins TRBV19 to TRBJ1-2; 10 nucleotides match TRBD1. CDR1 is LNHDA, CDR2 SQIVND, per germline (reference sequence). With V trimmed by 6 bases and J by 4 bases, 5 bases remained unmatched. The CDR3 has 14 residues. CDR3 region: CASSRQGALYGYTF. CDR3 nucleotide sequence: TGTGCCAGTAGCAGACAGGGGGCTCTCTATGGCTACACCTTC.